The clone carrying this TCR beta chain showed up just once. This specimen comes from a study of blood T cell repertoires in COVID-19. Sequenced by immunoSEQ multiplex PCR; TCRdb stores in-frame clones only, minus some. The table lists some 270,000 clones, roughly 81% of them singletons. The V end lost 0 bases, the J end lost 7 bases, and 14 bases lay between the germline ends. The CDR3 totals 16 residues. The germline V gene has CDR1 SGHRS and CDR2 YFSETQ. The specimen sequenced was PBMCs or T cells enriched from blood (not recorded which). This rearrangement joins TRBV5-1 to TRBJ1-6; D possibly corresponds to TRBD1 (5 bases). The receptor was derived from a woman in her 50s who had been exposed to COVID-19. DNA for the CDR3: TGCGCCAGCAGCTTGGGGCAGGGCGGATTAAATTCACCCCTCCACTTT. It codes for CASSLGQGGLNSPLHF.